Below, one TCR beta chain is given with its context. This CDR3 contains 16 residues. Germline CDR1 and CDR2: LNHNV and YYDKDF (reference sequence). V trimming: 5 bases; J trimming: 4 bases; junction bases outside the gene matches: 8. The data stem from a study of radiotherapy plus CTLA-4 blockade in lung cancer. Libraries were prepared by immunoSEQ multiplex PCR; TCRdb keeps only in-frame clonotypes and omits some of them. Found here are about 97,000 clones, roughly 79% of them singletons; the top ten hold approximately 2.6%. The sample was peripheral blood, taken from a patient treated with radiotherapy plus ipilimumab. The clonotype was recovered from a human donor with non-small cell lung cancer who had a partial response to radiotherapy plus ipilimumab. Some clones in this sample may be carry-over from other donors' samples. This sequence joins TRBV15 and TRBJ2-2; 9 nucleotides align to TRBD1. The CDR3: CATSGPGQGGTGELFF. DNA of the CDR3: TGTGCCACCAGCGGACCGGGACAGGGTGGCACCGGGGAGCTGTTTTTT.